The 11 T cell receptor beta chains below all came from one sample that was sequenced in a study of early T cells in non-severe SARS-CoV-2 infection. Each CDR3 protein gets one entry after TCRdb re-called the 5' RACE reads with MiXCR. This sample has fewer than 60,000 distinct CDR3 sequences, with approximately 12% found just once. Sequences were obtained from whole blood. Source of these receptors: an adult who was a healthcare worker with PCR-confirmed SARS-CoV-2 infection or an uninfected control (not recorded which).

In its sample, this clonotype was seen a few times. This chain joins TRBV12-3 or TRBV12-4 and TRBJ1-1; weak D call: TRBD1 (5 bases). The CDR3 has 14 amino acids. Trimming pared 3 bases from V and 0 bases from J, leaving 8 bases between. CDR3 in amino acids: CASSLGVMNTEAFF. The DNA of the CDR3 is TGTGCCAGCAGTTTGGGGGTTATGAACACTGAAGCTTTCTTT.

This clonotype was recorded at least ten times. The CDR3 spells CASKDYNTGWSTEAFF. The CDR3 nucleotides read TGTGCCAGCAAAGACTATAATACAGGTTGGAGCACTGAAGCTTTCTTT. The chain couples TRBV6-2 or TRBV6-3 to TRBJ1-1, with D maybe TRBD1 (5 bases). V was clipped by 7 bases and J by 4 bases, with 22 bases between them. This CDR3 has 16 residues. Germline V gene sequence: CDR1 MNHEY, CDR2 SVGEGT.

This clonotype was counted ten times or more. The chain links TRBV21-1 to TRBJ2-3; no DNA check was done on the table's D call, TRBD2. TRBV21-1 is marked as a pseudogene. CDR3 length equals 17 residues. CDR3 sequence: CASSKGKAGGPTDTQYF. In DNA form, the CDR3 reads TGTGCCAGCAGCAAAGGAAAGGCGGGAGGGCCCACAGATACGCAGTATTTT.

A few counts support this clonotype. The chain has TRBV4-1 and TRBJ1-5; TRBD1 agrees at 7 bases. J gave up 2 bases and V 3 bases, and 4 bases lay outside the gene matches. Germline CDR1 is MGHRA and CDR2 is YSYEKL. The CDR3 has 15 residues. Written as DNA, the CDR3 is TGCGCCAGCAGCCAGACCGGGACAGGCAATCAGCCCCAGCATTTT. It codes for CASSQTGTGNQPQHF.

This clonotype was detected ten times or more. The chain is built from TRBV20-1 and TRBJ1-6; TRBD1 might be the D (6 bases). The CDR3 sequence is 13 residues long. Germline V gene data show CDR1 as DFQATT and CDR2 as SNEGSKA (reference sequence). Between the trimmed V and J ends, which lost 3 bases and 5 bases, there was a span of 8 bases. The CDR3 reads CSARGAHNSPLHF. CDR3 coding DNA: TGCAGTGCTAGGGGGGCTCATAATTCACCCCTCCACTTT.

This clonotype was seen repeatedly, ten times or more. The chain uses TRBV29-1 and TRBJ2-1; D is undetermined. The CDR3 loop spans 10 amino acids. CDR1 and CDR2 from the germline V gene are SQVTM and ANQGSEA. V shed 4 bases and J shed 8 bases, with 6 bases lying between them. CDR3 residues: CSVAEDEQFF. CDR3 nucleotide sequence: TGCAGCGTTGCTGAGGATGAGCAGTTCTTC.

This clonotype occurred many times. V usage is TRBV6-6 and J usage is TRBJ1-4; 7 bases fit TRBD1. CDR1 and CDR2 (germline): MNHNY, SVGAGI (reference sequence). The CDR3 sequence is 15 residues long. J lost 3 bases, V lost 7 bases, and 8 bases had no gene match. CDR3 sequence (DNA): TGTGCCAGCAACAATCAGGGGGAAGCTAATGAAAAACTGTTTTTT. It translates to CASNNQGEANEKLFF.

In DNA, the CDR3 is TGCAGCGTTGGGACTTCTCAAGCCGGGGAGCTGTTTTTT. Protein: CSVGTSQAGELFF. This chain uses TRBV29-1 with TRBJ2-2, with a possible D match to TRBD2 (5 bases). Germline loops: CDR1 SQVTM, CDR2 ANQGSEA. The CDR3 is 13 amino acids. V was cut by 4 bases and J by 6 bases, with 12 bases left in between.

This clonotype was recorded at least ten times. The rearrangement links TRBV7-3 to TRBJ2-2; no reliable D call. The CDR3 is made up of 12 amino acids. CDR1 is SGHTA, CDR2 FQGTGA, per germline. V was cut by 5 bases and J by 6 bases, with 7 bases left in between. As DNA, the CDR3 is TGTGCCAGCAGCCCCCTCCCCGGGGAGCTGTTTTTT. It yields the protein CASSPLPGELFF.

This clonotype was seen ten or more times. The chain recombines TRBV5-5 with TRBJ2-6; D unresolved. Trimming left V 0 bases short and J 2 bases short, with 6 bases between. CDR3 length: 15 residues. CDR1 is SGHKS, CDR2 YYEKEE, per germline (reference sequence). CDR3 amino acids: CASSLAHTGANVLTF. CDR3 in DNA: TGTGCCAGCAGCTTGGCCCACACTGGGGCCAACGTCCTGACTTTC. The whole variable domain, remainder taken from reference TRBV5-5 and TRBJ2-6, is DAGVTQSPTHLIKTRGQQVTLRCSPISGHKSVSWYQQVLGQGPQFIFQYYEKEERGRGNFPDRFSARQFPNYSSELNVNALLLGDSALYLCASSLAHTGANVLTFGAGSRLTVL.

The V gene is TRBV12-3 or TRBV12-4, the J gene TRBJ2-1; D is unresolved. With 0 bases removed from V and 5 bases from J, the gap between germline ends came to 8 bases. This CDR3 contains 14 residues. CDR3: CASSLATTDNEQFF. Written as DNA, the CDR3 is TGTGCCAGCAGTTTAGCTACCACCGACAATGAGCAGTTCTTC.